This T cell receptor (beta chain) was recovered during a study of blood T cell repertoires in COVID-19. V shed 7 bases and J shed 4 bases, with 16 bases lying between them. Germline V gene lookup returns CDR1 LNHDA and CDR2 SQIVND (reference sequence). CDR3 length: 14 residues. Donors in Cohort 3 who had recovered were those with two negative PCRs, healthcare professional clearance, or resolution of their symptoms. Repertoires were generated with immunoSEQ multiplex PCR, while TCRdb's copy carries only in-frame clones and drops some. Of around 170,000 clones in the sample, more than 75% were seen once.

The TCR sequence derives from a woman aged 50 to 60 who had recovered from COVID-19. The chain combines TRBV19 with TRBJ1-2; D not certain. Input material: PBMCs or T cells enriched from blood (not recorded which). CDR3 nucleotide sequence: TGTGCCAGTACCCAGATGGGAGGCGGCTATGGCTACACCTTC. Translated, it gives CASTQMGGGYGYTF.